These T cell receptor beta chains were read from a single sample in a study of OX40 agonist ivuxolimab in advanced cancers. Libraries were prepared by immunoSEQ multiplex PCR; TCRdb keeps only in-frame clonotypes and omits some of them. Of tens of thousands of clones listed, roughly 89% are singletons. The specimen comprised CD4+ or CD8+ T cells sorted from blood, sampled in a trial of the OX40 agonist ivuxolimab. Receptor source: an adult with an advanced solid tumor such as melanoma, head and neck, liver or kidney cancer. Both conserved end residues are part of each CDR3. Each record gives: clone size, J gene, V gene, D gene, CDR3 protein, CDR3 DNA. A D gene is named only where the DNA matches it firmly. Clone size is not always given. Where it is, it says once, few, many or a class for expanded clones.

abundance: .; j_gene: TRBJ1-2; v_gene: TRBV7-9; d_gene: TRBD1; CDR3aa: CASSLTGTGDGGYTF; CDR3nt: TGTGCCAGCAGCCTCACCGGGACAGGGGATGGTGGCTACACCTTC
abundance: .; j_gene: TRBJ2-7; v_gene: TRBV18; d_gene: TRBD1; CDR3aa: CASSLGQGAREQYF; CDR3nt: TGTGCCAGCTCACTCGGACAGGGGGCTCGCGAGCAGTACTTC
abundance: .; j_gene: TRBJ1-3; v_gene: TRBV4-1; d_gene: .; CDR3aa: CASSPRGREGNTIYF; CDR3nt: TGCGCCAGCAGCCCCCGTGGGAGGGAGGGAAACACCATATATTTT
abundance: .; j_gene: TRBJ1-1; v_gene: TRBV5-1; d_gene: TRBD1; CDR3aa: CASSLEQGAVEAFF; CDR3nt: TGCGCCAGCAGCTTGGAACAGGGGGCTGTTGAAGCTTTCTTT
abundance: .; j_gene: TRBJ2-2; v_gene: TRBV27; d_gene: .; CDR3aa: CASSPQGGGTGELFF; CDR3nt: TGTGCCAGCAGTCCCCAGGGGGGTGGTACCGGGGAGCTGTTTTTT
abundance: .; j_gene: TRBJ2-6; v_gene: TRBV18; d_gene: TRBD2; CDR3aa: CASSAGGGGANVLTF; CDR3nt: TGTGCCAGCTCCGCGGGAGGAGGTGGGGCCAACGTCCTGACTTTC
abundance: .; j_gene: TRBJ2-2; v_gene: TRBV12-5; d_gene: .; CDR3aa: CASGFWGIGTGELFF; CDR3nt: TGTGCTAGTGGTTTTTGGGGGATCGGCACCGGGGAGCTGTTTTTT
abundance: once; j_gene: TRBJ2-7; v_gene: TRBV11-1; d_gene: .; CDR3aa: CASSLGPRGSYEQYF; CDR3nt: TGTGCCAGCAGCTTGGGACCGCGCGGCTCCTACGAGCAGTACTTC
abundance: once; j_gene: TRBJ2-3; v_gene: TRBV7-3; d_gene: TRBD2; CDR3aa: CASSFGLAGNGDTQYF; CDR3nt: TGTGCCAGCAGCTTTGGACTAGCGGGAAACGGGGATACGCAGTATTTT
abundance: .; j_gene: TRBJ1-5; v_gene: TRBV5-6; d_gene: .; CDR3aa: CASSLGGFSNQPQHF; CDR3nt: TGTGCCAGCAGCTTGGGCGGCTTTAGCAATCAGCCCCAGCATTTT
abundance: .; j_gene: TRBJ2-1; v_gene: TRBV2; d_gene: TRBD2; CDR3aa: CASSPTSEFRNEQFF; CDR3nt: TGTGCCAGCAGTCCGACTAGCGAGTTCAGGAATGAGCAGTTCTTC
abundance: .; j_gene: TRBJ2-7; v_gene: TRBV6-1; d_gene: .; CDR3aa: CASSEDTSSYEQYF; CDR3nt: TGTGCCAGCAGTGAGGACACGAGCTCCTACGAGCAGTACTTC
abundance: .; j_gene: TRBJ2-1; v_gene: TRBV6-6; d_gene: .; CDR3aa: CASNLGGEQFF; CDR3nt: TGTGCCAGCAATTTAGGGGGTGAGCAGTTCTTC
abundance: .; j_gene: TRBJ2-5; v_gene: TRBV5-1; d_gene: TRBD2; CDR3aa: CASSRTSGSQFEETQYF; CDR3nt: TGCGCCAGCAGCAGGACTAGCGGGAGTCAATTCGAAGAGACCCAGTACTTC
abundance: .; j_gene: TRBJ1-1; v_gene: TRBV7-2; d_gene: .; CDR3aa: CASSFRIRRSHEAFF; CDR3nt: TGTGCCAGCAGCTTTAGGATAAGACGGAGCCACGAAGCTTTCTTT
abundance: .; j_gene: TRBJ2-7; v_gene: TRBV5-8; d_gene: .; CDR3aa: CASSSRWGLAYEQYF; CDR3nt: TGTGCCAGCAGTTCAAGGTGGGGGCTGGCCTACGAGCAGTACTTC
abundance: once; j_gene: TRBJ2-7; v_gene: TRBV6-1; d_gene: .; CDR3aa: CASRRTSGEQYF; CDR3nt: TGTGCCAGCAGAAGGACATCAGGCGAGCAGTACTTC
abundance: few; j_gene: TRBJ1-1; v_gene: TRBV5-4; d_gene: TRBD1; CDR3aa: CASSSTGGTEAFF; CDR3nt: TGTGCCAGCAGCTCGACAGGGGGTACTGAAGCTTTCTTT
abundance: .; j_gene: TRBJ2-2; v_gene: TRBV5-4; d_gene: .; CDR3aa: CASSLLGGTGELFF; CDR3nt: TGTGCCAGCAGCTTGTTGGGGGGCACCGGGGAGCTGTTTTTT
abundance: .; j_gene: TRBJ1-2; v_gene: TRBV5-6; d_gene: .; CDR3aa: CASSPNWGGYTF; CDR3nt: TGTGCCAGCAGCCCTAATTGGGGAGGCTACACCTTC
abundance: .; j_gene: TRBJ1-1; v_gene: TRBV7-9; d_gene: .; CDR3aa: CASSLAQGSAFF; CDR3nt: TGTGCCAGCAGCTTAGCCCAGGGATCCGCTTTCTTT
abundance: .; j_gene: TRBJ2-7; v_gene: TRBV10-1; d_gene: .; CDR3aa: CASSDIGSYEQYF; CDR3nt: TGCGCCAGCAGCGACATTGGCTCCTACGAGCAGTACTTC
abundance: .; j_gene: TRBJ1-1; v_gene: TRBV5-1; d_gene: .; CDR3aa: CASSLQQGVNTEAFF; CDR3nt: TGCGCCAGCAGCCTCCAACAGGGTGTGAACACTGAAGCTTTCTTT
abundance: once; j_gene: TRBJ2-7; v_gene: TRBV5-5; d_gene: TRBD1; CDR3aa: CASSFQDRILHEQYF; CDR3nt: TGTGCCAGCAGCTTCCAGGACAGGATACTCCACGAGCAGTACTTC
abundance: .; j_gene: TRBJ2-5; v_gene: TRBV6-5; d_gene: TRBD1; CDR3aa: CASRRQGTETQYF; CDR3nt: TGTGCCAGCAGGCGACAGGGGACAGAGACCCAGTACTTC
abundance: .; j_gene: TRBJ2-1; v_gene: TRBV20-1; d_gene: .; CDR3aa: CSVGRHNEQFF; CDR3nt: TGCAGTGTGGGAAGACACAATGAGCAGTTCTTC
abundance: .; j_gene: TRBJ1-2; v_gene: TRBV5-1; d_gene: TRBD1; CDR3aa: CASSLVGQGDYGYTF; CDR3nt: TGCGCCAGCAGCTTGGTCGGACAGGGGGACTATGGCTACACCTTC
abundance: .; j_gene: TRBJ2-7; v_gene: TRBV7-2; d_gene: TRBD1; CDR3aa: CASSPRTGDSYEQYF; CDR3nt: TGTGCCAGCAGCCCCAGGACAGGAGACTCCTACGAGCAGTACTTC
abundance: once; j_gene: TRBJ2-7; v_gene: TRBV7-9; d_gene: TRBD1; CDR3aa: CASSSSVPGQGSPLYEQYF; CDR3nt: TGTGCCAGCAGCTCCTCCGTCCCGGGACAGGGCTCCCCCCTGTACGAGCAGTACTTC
abundance: few; j_gene: TRBJ2-1; v_gene: TRBV18; d_gene: TRBD2; CDR3aa: CASSKYSGALAGAPNEQFF; CDR3nt: TGTGCCAGCTCCAAATACTCAGGGGCACTAGCGGGGGCCCCAAATGAGCAGTTCTTC
abundance: .; j_gene: TRBJ1-6; v_gene: TRBV5-6; d_gene: .; CDR3aa: CASRKIGSNSPLHF; CDR3nt: TGTGCCAGCAGAAAGATAGGGAGTAATTCACCCCTCCACTTT
abundance: .; j_gene: TRBJ1-4; v_gene: TRBV2; d_gene: .; CDR3aa: CASSADSEKLFF; CDR3nt: TGTGCCAGCAGCGCCGACAGCGAAAAACTGTTTTTT
abundance: .; j_gene: TRBJ2-7; v_gene: TRBV12-5; d_gene: TRBD2; CDR3aa: CASGLVLAGGPAREQYF; CDR3nt: TGTGCTAGTGGTTTGGTTCTAGCGGGAGGGCCGGCTAGAGAGCAGTACTTC
abundance: once; j_gene: TRBJ2-7; v_gene: TRBV14; d_gene: TRBD1; CDR3aa: CASSQIQGASREQYF; CDR3nt: TGTGCCAGCAGCCAAATACAGGGGGCATCACGCGAGCAGTACTTC
abundance: once; j_gene: TRBJ2-7; v_gene: TRBV11-2; d_gene: .; CDR3aa: CASSLIQGQYEQYF; CDR3nt: TGTGCCAGCAGCTTAATCCAGGGTCAGTACGAGCAGTACTTC
abundance: .; j_gene: TRBJ2-5; v_gene: TRBV5-5; d_gene: TRBD1; CDR3aa: CASSSTGGKVETQYF; CDR3nt: TGTGCCAGCAGCTCGACAGGGGGAAAGGTGGAGACCCAGTACTTC
abundance: .; j_gene: TRBJ2-3; v_gene: TRBV7-9; d_gene: TRBD2; CDR3aa: CASGGLWGTDTQYF; CDR3nt: TGTGCCTCGGGAGGGCTTTGGGGGACAGATACGCAGTATTTT